This paragraph covers one T cell receptor beta chain sequence. This record comes from a study of high-grade serous ovarian cancer treatment subgroups. Study-level information: Mean per sample: about 14,000 reads, around 7,300 unique TCR beta rearrangements.

The protocol was immunoSEQ multiplex PCR, while the TCRdb copy is restricted to in-frame clones and leaves out a portion. The repertoire has some 28,000 clones, 84% of them found once; the top ten carry around 2.3%. Tumor tissue was taken before any definitive surgery or chemotherapy was given. Looked up from germline, CDR1 is SGHRS and CDR2 is YFSETQ. The CDR3 is 14 residues long. V dropped 0 bases and J dropped 6 bases, with 13 bases sitting between them. J is TRBJ2-7 and V is TRBV5-1, with D tentatively TRBD2 (6 bases). The sample consisted of tumor tissue. This TCR came from a human donor with high-grade serous ovarian cancer. DNA for the CDR3: TGCGCCAGCAGCTTGGCGGGAGACCTCATCGAGCAGTACTTC. It is translated as CASSLAGDLIEQYF.